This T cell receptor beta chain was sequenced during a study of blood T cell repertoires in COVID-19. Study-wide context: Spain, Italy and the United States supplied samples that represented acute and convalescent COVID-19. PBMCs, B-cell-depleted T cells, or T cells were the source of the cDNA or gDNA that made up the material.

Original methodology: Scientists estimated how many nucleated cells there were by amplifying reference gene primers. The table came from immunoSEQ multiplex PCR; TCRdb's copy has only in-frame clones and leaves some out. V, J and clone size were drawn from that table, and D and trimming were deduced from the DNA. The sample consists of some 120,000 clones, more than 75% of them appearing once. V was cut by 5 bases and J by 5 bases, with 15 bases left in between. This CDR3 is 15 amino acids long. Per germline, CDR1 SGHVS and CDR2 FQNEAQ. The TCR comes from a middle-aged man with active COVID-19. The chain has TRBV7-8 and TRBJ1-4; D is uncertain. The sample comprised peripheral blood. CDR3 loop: CASSPRGRNNEKLFF. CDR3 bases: TGTGCCAGCAGCCCCCGCGGAAGAAACAATGAAAAACTGTTTTTT.